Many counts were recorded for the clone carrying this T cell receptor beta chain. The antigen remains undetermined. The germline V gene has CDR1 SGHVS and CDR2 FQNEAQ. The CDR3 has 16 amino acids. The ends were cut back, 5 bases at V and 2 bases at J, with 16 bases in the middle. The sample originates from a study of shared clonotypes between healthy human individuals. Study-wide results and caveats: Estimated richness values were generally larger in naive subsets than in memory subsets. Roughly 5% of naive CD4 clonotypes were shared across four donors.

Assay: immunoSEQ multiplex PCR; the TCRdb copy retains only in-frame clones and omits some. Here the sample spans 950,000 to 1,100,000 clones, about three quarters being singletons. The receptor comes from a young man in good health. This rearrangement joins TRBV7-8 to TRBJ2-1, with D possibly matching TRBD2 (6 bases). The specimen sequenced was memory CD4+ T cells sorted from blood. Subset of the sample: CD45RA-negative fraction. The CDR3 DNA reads TGTGCCAGCAGCCCACTGGCGGGACGGACCTACAATGAGCAGTTCTTC. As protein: CASSPLAGRTYNEQFF.